This T cell receptor beta chain was identified in a study of blood T cell repertoires in COVID-19. Clones were read by immunoSEQ multiplex PCR, and TCRdb kept only the in-frame ones, dropping some. The sample yields around 150,000 clones, roughly 83% seen once. Germline V CDR1 and CDR2: SGHTA, FQGNSA. V dropped 8 bases and J dropped 4; count of bases not matched to a gene: 6. The CDR3 has 14 residues. The sequenced sample was peripheral blood. This TCR was sampled from a woman aged 80 or over with active or convalescent COVID-19. V and J are TRBV7-2 and TRBJ2-1; 9 bases are shared with TRBD2. DNA for the CDR3: TGTGCCAGCCTCCGGACTAGCGATTACAATGAGCAGTTCTTC. The encoded protein is CASLRTSDYNEQFF.